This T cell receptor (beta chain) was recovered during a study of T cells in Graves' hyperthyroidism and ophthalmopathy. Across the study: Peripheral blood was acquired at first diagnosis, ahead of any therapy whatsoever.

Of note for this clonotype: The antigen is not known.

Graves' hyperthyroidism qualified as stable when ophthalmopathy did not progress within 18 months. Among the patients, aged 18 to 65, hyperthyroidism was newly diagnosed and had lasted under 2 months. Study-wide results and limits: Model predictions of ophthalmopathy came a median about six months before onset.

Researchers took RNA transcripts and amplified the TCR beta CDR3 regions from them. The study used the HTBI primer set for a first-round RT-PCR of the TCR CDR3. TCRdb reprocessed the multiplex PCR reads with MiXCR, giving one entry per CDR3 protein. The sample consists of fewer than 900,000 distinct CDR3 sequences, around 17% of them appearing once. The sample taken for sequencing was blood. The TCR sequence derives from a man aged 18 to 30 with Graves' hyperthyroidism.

CDR3 sequence (DNA): TGCGCCAGCAGCTTAGGACTAAGCGGGTTCTCTAGCACAGATACGCAGTATTTT. Translating it yields CASSLGLSGFSSTDTQYF. The rearrangement uses TRBV5-1 and TRBJ2-3; weak D call: TRBD2 (6 bases). The CDR3 has 18 amino acids. From germline, CDR1 is SGHRS and CDR2 YFSETQ. V was shortened by 2 bases and J by 0 bases, with 19 bases between the two germline ends.